What follows is one T cell receptor beta chain and its context. This specimen belongs to a study of blood T cell repertoires in COVID-19. Study as a whole: Samples representing acute and convalescent COVID-19 were sourced from the United States, Italy and Spain. From T cells, B-cell-depleted T cells, or PBMCs came the material, which was cDNA or gDNA.

Authors' analysis steps: Reference gene primer amplification gave estimated nucleated cell counts. The table came from immunoSEQ multiplex PCR; TCRdb's copy has only in-frame clones and leaves some out. D and trimming were read from the DNA, whereas the V and J calls and clone size are those reported in that table. The repertoire holds around 70,000 clones, with about 91% as singletons. The CDR3 loop spans 14 amino acids. V was pared by 10 bases and J by 2 bases, with 9 bases of the junction left unmatched. Germline V gene lookup returns CDR1 MNHNY and CDR2 SVGAGI (reference sequence). The V call is TRBV6-6, the J call TRBJ2-3; TRBD1 aligns across 7 bases. The sequencing sample was made of peripheral blood. The receptor's source is a woman aged 55-70 years with active COVID-19. CDR3 residues: CAIGWDRLTDTQYF. CDR3 bases: TGTGCCATCGGGTGGGACAGACTCACAGATACGCAGTATTTT.